This T cell receptor beta chain was found in a study of early T cells in non-severe SARS-CoV-2 infection. In the study overall: Unpaired chains resulted from sequencing bulk RNA of unsorted whole blood.

The CDR3 covers 15 residues. The V end lost 6 bases, the J end lost 0 bases, and 12 bases lay between the germline ends. There are many counts of this clonotype. Its specificity is unknown. General observations from the study: VDJdb matching favored anti-spike CD8 responses, missing private and CD4 specificities.

Individual cDNA molecules carried attached unique molecular identifiers. TCRdb independently ran MiXCR on the 5' RACE reads; one entry per CDR3 protein. The repertoire includes about 64,000 distinct CDR3 sequences, roughly 12% of them detected once, and 2.5% to 3.5% sits in the top ten. This clonotype was sampled from an adult who was a healthcare worker with PCR-confirmed SARS-CoV-2 infection or an uninfected control (not recorded which). The sequenced sample was whole blood, obtained at baseline. The rearrangement links TRBV12-3 or TRBV12-4 to TRBJ2-4, with D possibly TRBD1 on 6 matching bases. The CDR3 bases are TGTGCCAGCAGCCCAACAGGGCGAGCCAAAAACATTCAGTACTTC. Amino acid sequence: CASSPTGRAKNIQYF.